These 29 T cell receptor beta chains came from one sample sequenced in a study of cytomegalovirus exposure and HLA in healthy donors (dated by TCRdb to 2015 to 2018). The library came from the immunoSEQ multiplex PCR assay. In TCRdb, the immuneACCESS table is reduced to in-frame sequences with V and J assigned. These tables do not hold every clone; where another copy was compared, an unresolved V gene accounts for under half, and the others remain unexplained. For this sample the table gives about 360,000 clones, of which 80% to 90% were detected only once. The ten most abundant clones make up roughly 0.83% of the sample. Sequenced sample: PBMCs. The receptors stem from a woman in her late teens or twenties in good health and CMV-seronegative.

The chain joins TRBV2 to TRBJ1-2, with TRBD1 matching over 9 bases. Germline V gives CDR1 SNHLY, CDR2 FYNNEI. The CDR3 is 13 residues long. The junction had 4 bases not matched to a gene; V was cut back by 5 bases and J by 6 bases. Here the CDR3 DNA reads TGTGCCAGCAGTATCACAGGGGGCGATGGCTACACCTTC. Translated, it gives CASSITGGDGYTF.

The CDR3 spells CATSSGRGSYGYTF. Here the CDR3 DNA reads TGTGCCACCAGCAGCGGCAGGGGGTCCTATGGCTACACCTTC. V usage is TRBV15 and J usage is TRBJ1-2, with 7 positions matching TRBD1. V trimming: 3 bases; J trimming: 4 bases; junction bases outside the gene matches: 5. CDR1 and CDR2 from the germline V gene are LNHNV and YYDKDF (reference sequence). CDR3 length: 14 residues.

The chain carries TRBV4-1 and TRBJ2-2, with 10 positions matching TRBD2. CDR1 and CDR2 from the germline V gene are MGHRA and YSYEKL. The CDR3 is 17 amino acids. J lost 6 bases, V lost 0 bases, and 7 bases had no gene match. The CDR3 bases are TGCGCCAGCAGCCAAGACGCGGGACTAGCGCAGGCCGGGGAGCTGTTTTTT. Translation: CASSQDAGLAQAGELFF.

The rearrangement joins TRBV27 to TRBJ2-1; 8 nucleotides match TRBD2. CDR3 length: 17 amino acids. The germline CDR1 and CDR2 sequences are MNHEY and SMNVEV (reference sequence). V dropped 3 bases and J dropped 3; count of bases not matched to a gene: 10. The CDR3 loop is CASSLYSTSGVYNEQFF. The DNA for the CDR3 is TGTGCCAGCAGTTTGTACTCAACTAGCGGAGTCTACAATGAGCAGTTCTTC.

The rearrangement links TRBV30 to TRBJ2-1; D ambiguous. The CDR3 consists of 14 residues. V lost 8 bases and J 7 bases, leaving 21 bases between the germline ends. Germline CDR1 GTSNPN, CDR2 SVGIG (reference sequence). The CDR3 nucleotides are TGTGCCCTTCAGGCATTCCTAAAAACGAATGAGCAGTTCTTC. Encoded protein: CALQAFLKTNEQFF.

The table lists this clone with a count of one. This CDR3 reads CASSFDGTDYQPQHF. Here the CDR3 DNA reads TGTGCCAGCAGCTTCGACGGGACAGACTATCAGCCCCAGCATTTT. The rearrangement uses TRBV7-8 and TRBJ1-5, with TRBD1 matching 7 bases. The trim removed 3 bases at V and 5 bases at J, leaving 7 bases unmatched. The CDR3 is 15 amino acids. Germline-derived CDR1 and CDR2 are SGHVS and FQNEAQ.

In DNA form, the CDR3 reads TGTGCCAGCAGTTCACGGACTAGCGGGTACAATGAGCAGTTCTTC. It yields the protein CASSSRTSGYNEQFF. The J gene is TRBJ2-1, the V gene TRBV7-6; 11 bases map to TRBD2. Germline V gene sequence: CDR1 SGHVS, CDR2 FNYEAQ. The V and J ends lost 6 bases and 4 bases, in that order; junction bases with no gene match: 5. This CDR3 is 15 amino acids long.

This clone has just one count. The chain employs TRBV30 and TRBJ2-7; TRBD2 might be the D (5 bases). There are 17 residues in the CDR3. V lost 0 bases, J lost 0 bases, and 18 bases lay in between. Germline V gives CDR1 GTSNPN, CDR2 SVGIG (reference sequence). The CDR3 DNA sequence: TGTGCCTGGAGTGTAAGGCTAGCTAGGTCCCTCTCCTACGAGCAGTACTTC. Translation gives CAWSVRLARSLSYEQYF.

The V gene is TRBV5-1, the J gene TRBJ1-4; 7 bases align to TRBD1. Germline trimming cut 2 bases from V and 5 bases from J; bases unmatched to any gene: 12. Germline V lookup: CDR1 SGHRS, CDR2 YFSETQ. The CDR3 covers 17 residues. CDR3 coding DNA: TGCGCCAGCAGCTTCCTGGCTCGGACAGGTCCCAATGAAAAACTGTTTTTT. Protein: CASSFLARTGPNEKLFF.

V and J are TRBV2 and TRBJ1-3; D gene uncertain. The CDR3 is made up of 13 amino acids. The V gene's germline CDR1 is SNHLY and CDR2 FYNNEI. The V end was cut by 7 bases, the J end by 3 bases, with 10 bases between. The CDR3 region has the DNA TGTGCCAGCACCACAGAAGTTGGAAACACCATATATTTT. Protein: CASTTEVGNTIYF.

CDR3 amino acids: CASSAMVDTTGSNEQFF. The CDR3 DNA reads as TGTGCCAGCAGTGCAATGGTAGACACCACAGGAAGCAATGAGCAGTTCTTC. The chain links TRBV25-1 to TRBJ2-1, with D perhaps matching TRBD1 (5 bases). The V and J ends lost 4 bases and 6 bases respectively, with 22 bases between them. The CDR3 has 17 residues. Germline CDR1 reads MGHDK; CDR2 reads SYGVNS.

The chain couples TRBV27 to TRBJ1-1; 8 nucleotides line up with TRBD1. The V segment lost 8 bases and the J segment 1 base; nucleotides outside the gene matches: 12. Germline V gene lookup returns CDR1 MNHEY and CDR2 SMNVEV (reference sequence). The CDR3 loop spans 16 amino acids. The CDR3 loop is CASGSPGGPGNTEAFF. DNA for the CDR3: TGTGCCAGCGGATCCCCAGGGGGCCCAGGGAACACTGAAGCTTTCTTT.

The V call is TRBV7-9, the J call TRBJ1-2; D is ambiguous. Germline V gives CDR1 SEHNR, CDR2 FQNEAQ (reference sequence). V was trimmed by 8 bases and J by 8 bases, leaving 15 bases between them. CDR3 length: 12 residues. CDR3 sequence (DNA): TGTGCCAGCGCCCTAGGGAGGATGGGCTACACCTTC. This gives the protein CASALGRMGYTF.

The CDR3 region is CASSLDTELAGYTF. The DNA for the CDR3 is TGTGCCAGCAGCTTAGATACCGAGCTCGCTGGCTACACCTTC. The chain carries TRBV11-3 and TRBJ1-2, with D unresolved. V was clipped by 0 bases and J by 7 bases, with 12 bases between them. This CDR3 is 14 amino acids long. From germline, CDR1 is SGHNT and CDR2 YENEEA.

V gene TRBV6-6 combines with J gene TRBJ2-1, with D possibly TRBD2 on 6 matching bases. The germline V gene encodes CDR1 MNHNY and CDR2 SVGAGI (reference sequence). CDR3 length: 16 amino acids. The V end lost 3 bases, the J end lost 5 bases, and 17 bases lay between the germline ends. The CDR3 DNA is TGTGCCAGCAGTTATAGTATGGAGGGAGCGGACAATGAGCAGTTCTTC. It codes for CASSYSMEGADNEQFF.

This clone came up once. The chain links TRBV7-6 to TRBJ2-5; no firm D call. Germline V gives CDR1 SGHVS, CDR2 FNYEAQ. V was cut by 5 bases and J by 2 bases, with 15 bases left in between. This CDR3 is 15 amino acids long. CDR3: CASSPAAVMQETQYF. The CDR3 DNA is TGTGCCAGCAGCCCAGCCGCGGTAATGCAAGAGACCCAGTACTTC.

The J gene is TRBJ2-3, the V gene TRBV4-2; the D gene is possibly TRBD2 (6 bases). The V and J ends lost 6 bases and 0 bases respectively, with 13 bases between them. The V gene's germline CDR1 is LGHNA and CDR2 YNFKEQ. This CDR3 has 15 amino acids. CDR3 loop: CASRLLAQSTDTQYF. CDR3 DNA: TGTGCCAGCAGACTACTAGCCCAGAGCACAGATACGCAGTATTTT.

The CDR3 sequence is CASSFPRETYNEQFF. Here the CDR3 DNA reads TGTGCCAGCAGTTTCCCGCGGGAGACCTACAATGAGCAGTTCTTC. The chain couples TRBV28 to TRBJ2-1, with 7 nucleotides matching TRBD2. Germline V gene sequence: CDR1 MDHEN, CDR2 SYDVKM. Trimming cost V 3 bases and J 2 bases; bases outside gene matches: 4. This CDR3 spans 15 amino acids.

V is TRBV28 and J is TRBJ2-1; D is perhaps TRBD1 (5 bases). The CDR3 is 12 residues long. V was shortened by 6 bases and J by 2 bases, with 5 bases between the two germline ends. Germline loops: CDR1 MDHEN, CDR2 SYDVKM. The CDR3 DNA follows: TGTGCCAGCAGGGGGCCCTACAATGAGCAGTTCTTC. It yields the protein CASRGPYNEQFF.

The V gene is TRBV28, the J gene TRBJ1-2; D is possibly TRBD1 (6 bases). The germline V gene encodes CDR1 MDHEN and CDR2 SYDVKM. The CDR3 is made up of 16 amino acids. V lost 6 bases and J 6 bases, leaving 23 bases between the germline ends. The CDR3 loop is CASSSYRGAIGNGYTF. CDR3 DNA sequence: TGTGCCAGCAGCTCCTATCGGGGGGCGATTGGGAATGGCTACACCTTC.

The genes are TRBV7-6 and TRBJ2-7; D might be TRBD1 (5 bases). Per germline, CDR1 SGHVS and CDR2 FNYEAQ. The CDR3 spans 15 residues. V gave up 1 base and J gave up 3 bases, with 13 bases separating them. In DNA form, the CDR3 reads TGTGCCAGCAGCTTAGAGCAGGGCCCAAGCTACGAGCAGTACTTC. As protein: CASSLEQGPSYEQYF.

This clone was seen a handful of times. This rearrangement joins TRBV7-2 to TRBJ1-2; D unclear. There are 12 residues in the CDR3. The V gene lost 5 bases and the J gene lost 8 bases, with 12 bases spanning the gap. Looked up from germline, CDR1 is SGHTA and CDR2 is FQGNSA. The CDR3 DNA is TGTGCCAGCAGCATTCAGCGGAACGGCTACACCTTC. Protein: CASSIQRNGYTF.

The chain recombines TRBV5-1 with TRBJ1-4, with 7 bases aligning to TRBD1. Germline-derived CDR1 and CDR2 are SGHRS and YFSETQ. V trimming: 4 bases; J trimming: 7 bases; junction bases outside the gene matches: 13. The CDR3 has 16 amino acids. The CDR3 nucleotides read TGCGCCAGCAGCCTACAGACAGGGCTCACGGGTGAAAAACTGTTTTTT. This translates into CASSLQTGLTGEKLFF.

The V gene is TRBV4-2, the J gene TRBJ2-7, with 7 positions matching TRBD2. Germline V lookup: CDR1 LGHNA, CDR2 YNFKEQ. The CDR3 sequence is 14 residues long. J was trimmed by 3 bases and V by 2 bases; bases with no gene match: 4. CDR3 DNA sequence: TGTGCCAGCAGCCAATACGGGGGGAACTACGAGCAGTACTTC. Its translation: CASSQYGGNYEQYF.

The chain has TRBV4-1 and TRBJ2-7, with D perhaps matching TRBD2 (6 bases). The CDR3 contains 12 residues. Trimming shortened V by 3 bases and J by 5 bases, and 8 bases separated the two germline ends. The germline V gene encodes CDR1 MGHRA and CDR2 YSYEKL. CDR3 region: CASSHGGNEQYF. The CDR3 nucleotides are TGCGCCAGCAGCCACGGAGGGAACGAGCAGTACTTC.

The rearrangement joins TRBV7-2 to TRBJ1-2; TRBD1 aligns across 8 bases. The CDR3 consists of 13 residues. The germline CDR1 and CDR2 sequences are SGHTA and FQGNSA. After removal of 5 bases from V and 4 bases from J, the junction contained 3 bases not matched to a gene. CDR3 DNA: TGTGCCAGCAGCGAGACAGGGGTCTATGGCTACACCTTC. Protein sequence: CASSETGVYGYTF.

This clone came up once. The V call is TRBV7-9, the J call TRBJ2-3, with D possibly TRBD2 on 6 matching bases. Germline-derived CDR1 and CDR2 are SEHNR and FQNEAQ (reference sequence). Trimming shortened V by 10 bases and J by 0 bases, and 17 bases separated the two germline ends. This CDR3 is 15 amino acids long. The CDR3 nucleotides are TGTGCCACGCATTACTGGGGGACTAGCACAGATACGCAGTATTTT. It translates to CATHYWGTSTDTQYF.

This chain's CDR3 is CATGTGPNASNQPQHF. In DNA form, the CDR3 reads TGTGCCACCGGGACAGGCCCTAACGCGAGCAATCAGCCCCAGCATTTT. The chain combines TRBV19 with TRBJ1-5; 8 positions agree with TRBD1. CDR1 and CDR2 (germline): LNHDA, SQIVND (reference sequence). Losses at the gene ends were 10 bases for V and 1 base for J; bases not matched to a gene: 12. The CDR3 spans 16 residues.

V usage is TRBV27 and J usage is TRBJ2-2; TRBD1 matches 10 bases. V lost 9 bases to trimming and J lost 3 bases; unmatched junction nucleotides: 7. CDR3 length: 15 residues. CDR1 and CDR2 from the germline V gene are MNHEY and SMNVEV (reference sequence). This CDR3 is CASKTGGVDTGELFF. CDR3 DNA: TGTGCCAGTAAGACAGGGGGCGTGGACACCGGGGAGCTGTTTTTT.